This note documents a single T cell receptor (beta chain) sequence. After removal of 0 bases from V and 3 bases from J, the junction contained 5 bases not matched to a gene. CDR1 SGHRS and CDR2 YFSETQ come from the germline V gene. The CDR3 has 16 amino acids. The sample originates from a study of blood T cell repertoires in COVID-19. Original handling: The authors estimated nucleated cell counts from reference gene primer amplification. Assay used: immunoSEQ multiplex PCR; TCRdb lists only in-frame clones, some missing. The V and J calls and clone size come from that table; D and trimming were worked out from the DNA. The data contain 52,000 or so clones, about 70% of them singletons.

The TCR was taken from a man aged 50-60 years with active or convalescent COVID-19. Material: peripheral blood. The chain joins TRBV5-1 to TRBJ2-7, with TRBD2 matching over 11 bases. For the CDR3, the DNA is TGCGCCAGCAGCTTGGCGCCTAGCGGGAGGAGCTACGAGCAGTACTTC. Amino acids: CASSLAPSGRSYEQYF.